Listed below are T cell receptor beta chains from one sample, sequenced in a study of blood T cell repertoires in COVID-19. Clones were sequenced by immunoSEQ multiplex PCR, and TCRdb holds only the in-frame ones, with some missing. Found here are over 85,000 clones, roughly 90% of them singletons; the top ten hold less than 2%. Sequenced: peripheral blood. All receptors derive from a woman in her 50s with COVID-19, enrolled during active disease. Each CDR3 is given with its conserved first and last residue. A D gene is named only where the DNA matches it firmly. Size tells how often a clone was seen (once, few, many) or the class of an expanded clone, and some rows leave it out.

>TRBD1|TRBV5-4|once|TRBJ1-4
CASSKEQGAIEKLFF
TGTGCCAGCAGTAAGGAGCAGGGGGCAATTGAAAAACTGTTTTTT
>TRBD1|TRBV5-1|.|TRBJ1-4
CASSLQGGQGWEKLFF
TGCGCCAGCAGCTTGCAGGGGGGACAGGGTTGGGAAAAACTGTTTTTT
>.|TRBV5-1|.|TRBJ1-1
CASSLVVGVEAFF
TGCGCCAGCAGCTTGGTCGTAGGGGTTGAAGCTTTCTTT
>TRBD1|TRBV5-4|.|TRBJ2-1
CASSFLTGVGYNEQFF
TGTGCCAGCAGCTTCCTAACAGGGGTCGGTTATAATGAGCAGTTCTTC
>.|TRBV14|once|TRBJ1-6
CASIQLRVPNSPLHF
TGTGCCAGCATCCAGCTACGAGTTCCTAATTCACCCCTCCACTTT
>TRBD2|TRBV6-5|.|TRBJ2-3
CASGTSGGPDTQYF
TGTGCCAGCGGAACTAGCGGGGGTCCAGATACGCAGTATTTT
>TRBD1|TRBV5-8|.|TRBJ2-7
CASSFGDRSFGEQYF
TGTGCCAGCAGCTTTGGGGACAGATCCTTCGGAGAGCAGTACTTC
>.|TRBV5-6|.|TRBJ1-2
CASSQTVIGYTF
TGTGCCAGCAGCCAGACAGTTATTGGCTACACCTTC
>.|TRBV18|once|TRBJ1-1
CASSTSRGTEAFF
TGTGCCAGCTCCACGAGCAGGGGCACTGAAGCTTTCTTT
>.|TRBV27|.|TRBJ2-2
CASRLLNSANTGELFF
TGTGCCAGCAGGCTCTTAAACTCCGCGAACACCGGGGAGCTGTTTTTT
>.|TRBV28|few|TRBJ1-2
CASSLGAQGGYYGYTF
TGTGCCAGCAGTTTAGGAGCCCAGGGCGGCTACTATGGCTACACCTTC
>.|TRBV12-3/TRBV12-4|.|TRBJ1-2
CASSTARGGYTF
TGTGCCAGCAGTACCGCAAGGGGTGGCTACACCTTC
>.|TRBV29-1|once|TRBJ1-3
CSVGGAGNTIYF
TGCAGCGTAGGGGGGGCTGGAAACACCATATATTTT
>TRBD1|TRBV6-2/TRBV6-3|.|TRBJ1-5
CASSYERGQGAYSNQPQHF
TGTGCCAGCAGTTATGAAAGAGGGCAGGGGGCCTATAGCAATCAGCCCCAGCATTTT
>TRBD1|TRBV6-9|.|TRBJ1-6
CASRETGSSYNSPLHF
TGTGCCAGCAGGGAGACAGGGAGCTCCTATAATTCACCCCTCCACTTT
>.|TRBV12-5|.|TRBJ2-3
CASVTGLEDTQYF
TGTGCTAGTGTCACGGGACTTGAGGATACGCAGTATTTT
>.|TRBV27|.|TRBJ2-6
CASSSAKASGANVLTF
TGTGCCAGCAGTTCCGCGAAAGCCTCTGGGGCCAACGTCCTGACTTTC
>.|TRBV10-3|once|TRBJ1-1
CAISEQPAGNTEAFF
TGTGCCATCAGTGAGCAGCCAGCGGGGAACACTGAAGCTTTCTTT
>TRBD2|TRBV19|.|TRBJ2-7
CASSTQLAGASYEQYF
TGTGCCAGTAGTACCCAACTAGCGGGGGCCTCCTACGAGCAGTACTTC
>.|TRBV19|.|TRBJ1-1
CASSPQGGNTEAFF
TGTGCCAGTAGTCCCCAGGGTGGGAACACTGAAGCTTTCTTT
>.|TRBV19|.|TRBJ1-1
CASRKGRAFF
TGTGCCAGCCGTAAAGGGAGAGCTTTCTTT
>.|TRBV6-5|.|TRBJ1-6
CASSYVNRNNSPLHF
TGTGCCAGCAGTTACGTTAACAGGAATAATTCACCCCTCCACTTT
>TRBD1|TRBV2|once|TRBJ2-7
CASRMRQGGHEQYF
TGTGCCAGCAGAATGAGACAGGGGGGTCACGAGCAGTACTTC
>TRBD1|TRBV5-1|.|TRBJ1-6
CASSLGGLSGTGTNSPLHF
TGCGCCAGCAGCTTGGGGGGCCTCTCCGGGACAGGGACCAATTCACCCCTCCACTTT
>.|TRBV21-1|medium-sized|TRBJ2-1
CASSNYSGDEQFF
TGTGCCAGCAGCAATTACAGCGGCGATGAGCAGTTCTTC
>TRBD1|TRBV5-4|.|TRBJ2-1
CASSLEDRGPLRSYNEQFF
TGTGCCAGCAGCTTGGAGGACAGGGGGCCCCTTCGCTCCTACAATGAGCAGTTCTTC
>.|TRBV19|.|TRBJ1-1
CASRLGNTEAFF
TGTGCCAGCAGACTGGGGAACACTGAAGCTTTCTTT
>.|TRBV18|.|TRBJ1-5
CASLDGSSSNQPQHF
TGTGCCAGCTTAGATGGTTCAAGTAGCAATCAGCCCCAGCATTTT
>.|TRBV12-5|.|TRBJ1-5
CASGLGQPNNQPQHF
TGTGCTAGTGGTTTAGGACAGCCAAACAATCAGCCCCAGCATTTT
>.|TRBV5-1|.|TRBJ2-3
CASSLAGSDTQYF
TGCGCCAGCAGCTTGGCAGGGTCGGATACGCAGTATTTT
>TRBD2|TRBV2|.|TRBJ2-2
CASSEGLRGTSNTGELFF
TGTGCCAGCAGTGAGGGATTGCGGGGGACCTCGAACACCGGGGAGCTGTTTTTT
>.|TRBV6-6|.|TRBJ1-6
CASSPRGQWSSYNSPLHF
TGTGCCAGCAGTCCGAGGGGACAATGGAGCTCCTATAATTCACCCCTCCACTTT
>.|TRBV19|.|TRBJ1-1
CASSSGVGTEAFF
TGTGCCAGTAGTTCCGGGGTCGGCACTGAAGCTTTCTTT
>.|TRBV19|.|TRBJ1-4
CASSIYRVRGEKLFF
TGTGCCAGTAGTATCTACAGGGTTAGGGGAGAAAAACTGTTTTTT
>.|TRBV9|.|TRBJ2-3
CASSTAAGDTQYF
TGTGCCAGCAGCACCGCAGCCGGGGATACGCAGTATTTT
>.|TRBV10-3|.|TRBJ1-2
CAISERQDYGYTF
TGTGCCATCAGTGAGCGACAAGACTATGGCTACACCTTC
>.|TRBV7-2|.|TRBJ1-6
CASSPPGLNSPLHF
TGTGCCAGCAGCCCTCCGGGACTAAACTCACCCCTCCACTTT
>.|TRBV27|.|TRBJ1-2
CASSLRFGGYTF
TGTGCCAGCAGTCTCAGGTTTGGTGGCTACACCTTC
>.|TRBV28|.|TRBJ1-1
CATGPVMNTEAFF
TGTGCCACTGGTCCGGTAATGAACACTGAAGCTTTCTTT
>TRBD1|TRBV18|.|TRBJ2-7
CASSPGTGGTYEQYF
TGTGCCAGCTCACCTGGGACAGGGGGGACCTACGAGCAGTACTTC
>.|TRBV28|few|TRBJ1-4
CASSLPDSSTNEKLFF
TGTGCCAGCAGTTTACCCGACAGCTCAACTAATGAAAAACTGTTTTTT
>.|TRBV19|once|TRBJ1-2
CASSIGGADGYTF
TGTGCCAGTAGTATAGGGGGCGCGGACGGCTACACCTTC
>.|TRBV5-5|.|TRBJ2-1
CASSLVWGWEQFF
TGTGCCAGCAGCTTGGTTTGGGGCTGGGAGCAGTTCTTC
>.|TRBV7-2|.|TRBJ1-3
CASSPDTPSSGNTIYF
TGTGCCAGCAGCCCGGACACCCCCAGCTCTGGAAACACCATATATTTT
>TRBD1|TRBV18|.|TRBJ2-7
CASSPGQGAFEQYF
TGTGCCAGCTCACCCGGACAGGGGGCCTTCGAGCAGTACTTC
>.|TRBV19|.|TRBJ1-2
CASSYGGKANYGYTF
TGTGCCAGTAGTTACGGGGGGAAGGCTAACTATGGCTACACCTTC
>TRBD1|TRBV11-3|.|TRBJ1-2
CASSLIRGHLNYGYTF
TGTGCCAGCAGCCTCATCAGGGGGCATCTAAACTATGGCTACACCTTC
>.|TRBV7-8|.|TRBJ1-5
CASSLPGNQPQHF
TGTGCCAGCAGCCTGCCAGGTAATCAGCCCCAGCATTTT
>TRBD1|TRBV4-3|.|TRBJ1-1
CASSQADRGGEAFF
TGCGCCAGCAGCCAAGCCGACAGGGGGGGTGAAGCTTTCTTT